The next 19 T cell receptor beta chains were all read from a single sample in a study of T cell responses to AZD1222 COVID-19 vaccine. Sequenced by immunoSEQ multiplex PCR; TCRdb stores in-frame clones only, minus some. The repertoire holds tens of thousands of clones, with approximately 90% as singletons. The sample here was peripheral blood, taken on day 0 of AZD1222 vaccination. These receptor sequences come from an adult in good health.

V usage is TRBV21-1 and J usage is TRBJ2-7; the table's D call of TRBD1 was not tested on the DNA. TRBV21-1 is tagged as a pseudogene. The CDR3 covers 19 residues. CDR3 sequence reads: CASSKSRFPGLTGAEEQYF. The CDR3 bases are TGTGCCAGCAGCAAATCACGGTTTCCGGGTTTGACAGGGGCTGAAGAGCAGTACTTC.

The rearrangement joins TRBV19 to TRBJ2-1, with D perhaps being TRBD1 or TRBD2 (5 bases each). CDR3 size: 14 residues. Germline CDR1 and CDR2: LNHDA and SQIVND (reference sequence). Trimming took 2 bases from V and 10 from J, leaving 15 bases between them. DNA of the CDR3: TGTGCCAGTAGTATACGGACACCATGGGGGGAGCAGTTCTTC. This encodes CASSIRTPWGEQFF.

The chain has TRBV28 and TRBJ1-5; a weak D match, TRBD1 (5 bases). Germline V gene sequence: CDR1 MDHEN, CDR2 SYDVKM. Trimming cost V 6 bases and J 11 bases, with 23 bases left between them. The CDR3 consists of 15 residues. CDR3 loop: CASSLTWPTPRAQHF. The CDR3 coding sequence is TGTGCCAGCAGCCTAACCTGGCCTACTCCCAGGGCCCAGCATTTT.

This chain uses TRBV6-1 with TRBJ1-2; TRBD1 might be the D (6 bases). This CDR3 comprises 15 residues. Trimming cost V 3 bases and J 1 base, with 12 bases left between them. Germline V gene lookup returns CDR1 MNHNS and CDR2 SASEGT. The DNA of the CDR3 is TGTGCCAGCAGTGACCGCAGGGGTGGTAACTATGGCTACACCTTC. This gives the protein CASSDRRGGNYGYTF.

This clone was counted only a few times. The gene calls are TRBV5-1 and TRBJ1-1; D is undetermined. Trimming removed 0 bases from V and 5 bases from J, with 11 bases in between. Germline CDR1 and CDR2: SGHRS and YFSETQ. The CDR3 is 14 amino acids. The CDR3 coding sequence is TGCGCCAGCAGCTTGGGAGGATCTGAGACTGAAGCTTTCTTT. Its protein product is CASSLGGSETEAFF.

This rearrangement joins TRBV5-5 to TRBJ1-5; TRBD1 matches 10 bases. The V gene end was trimmed by 3 bases and the J gene end by 5 bases; junction bases not matched to a gene: 11. The CDR3 totals 17 residues. CDR1 and CDR2 from the germline V gene are SGHKS and YYEKEE (reference sequence). The CDR3 DNA sequence: TGTGCCAGCAGCTACCGGGACAGGGGAGGGGGCCATCAGCCCCAGCATTTT. It specifies CASSYRDRGGGHQPQHF.

V usage is TRBV11-2 and J usage is TRBJ2-2; D not resolved. The V end was cut by 7 bases, the J end by 8 bases, with 8 bases between. Germline V CDR1 and CDR2: SGHAT, FQNNGV. CDR3 size: 11 residues. The CDR3 loop reads CASTVGGELFF. CDR3 in DNA: TGTGCCAGCACCGTGGGAGGGGAGCTGTTTTTT.

The chain has TRBV28 and TRBJ2-1, with D tentatively TRBD1 (5 bases). The ends were cut back, 8 bases at V and 2 bases at J, with 19 bases in the middle. The CDR3 contains 16 residues. Looked up from germline, CDR1 is MDHEN and CDR2 is SYDVKM. The CDR3 is CASVFGAALTYNEQFF. As DNA, the CDR3 is TGTGCCAGCGTTTTTGGGGCAGCGCTAACCTACAATGAGCAGTTCTTC.

V gene TRBV5-6 combines with J gene TRBJ1-1; D uncertain. The V gene's germline CDR1 is SGHDT and CDR2 YYEEEE. V was pared by 0 bases and J by 7 bases, with 7 bases between. This CDR3 is 12 amino acids long. In DNA form, the CDR3 reads TGTGCCAGCAGCTTGGGCCGCCTTGAAGCTTTCTTT. Translated: CASSLGRLEAFF.

The chain has TRBV27 and TRBJ1-2; TRBD1 is a possible D gene (5 bases). The CDR3 is 14 amino acids. Per the germline V gene, CDR1 is MNHEY and CDR2 is SMNVEV (reference sequence). V was shortened by 6 bases and J by 2 bases, with 13 bases between the two germline ends. The CDR3 sequence: CASSARGTNYGYTF. CDR3 DNA: TGTGCCAGCAGCGCCCGTGGGACCAACTATGGCTACACCTTC.

This clone is categorized as medium-sized. The chain links TRBV12-3 or TRBV12-4 to TRBJ2-3; tentative D call: TRBD2 (5 bases). This CDR3 contains 13 residues. Trimming pared 4 bases from V and 7 bases from J, leaving 12 bases between. This chain's CDR3 is CASSSPGLYTQYF. For the CDR3, the DNA is TGTGCCAGCAGTTCCCCGGGGTTATATACGCAGTATTTT.

V usage is TRBV7-2 and J usage is TRBJ1-1, with unresolved D. Per the germline V gene, CDR1 is SGHTA and CDR2 is FQGNSA. The CDR3 has 13 residues. V was cut by 5 bases and J by 5 bases, with 12 bases left in between. The CDR3 coding sequence is TGTGCCAGCAGCCGCATTCTCGAGACTGAAGCTTTCTTT. Its translation is CASSRILETEAFF.

CDR3 sequence: CASSDPFRTANYGYTF. Written as DNA, the CDR3 is TGCGCCAGCAGTGACCCCTTCAGGACAGCTAACTATGGCTACACCTTC. The chain employs TRBV10-1 and TRBJ1-2; the D gene is possibly TRBD1 (6 bases). Germline V gives CDR1 WNHNN, CDR2 SYGVQD (reference sequence). V lost 3 bases and J 0 bases, leaving 14 bases between the germline ends. This CDR3 spans 16 amino acids.

As to this clone: The sample contains more than one DNA sequence encoding this CDR3. The chain joins TRBV18 to TRBJ1-6; perhaps TRBD1 as D (6 bases). CDR1 is KGHSH and CDR2 is LQKENI in the germline V gene. The CDR3 sequence is 15 residues long. The V gene lost 2 bases and the J gene lost 6 bases, with 11 bases spanning the gap. The CDR3 reads CASSPRTEPNSPLHF. For the CDR3, the DNA is TGTGCCAGCTCACCAAGGACAGAACCTAATTCACCCCTCCACTTT.

The chain carries TRBV19 and TRBJ1-2; perhaps TRBD1 as D (5 bases). CDR1 LNHDA and CDR2 SQIVND come from the germline V gene (reference sequence). The CDR3 is made up of 15 amino acids. V gave up 0 bases and J gave up 4 bases, with 12 bases separating them. CDR3 nucleotides: TGTGCCAGTAGTATAGATCTTAGACAGATCTATGGCTACACCTTC. This translates into CASSIDLRQIYGYTF.

The CDR3: CASSVEGSLNSPLHF. In DNA, the CDR3 is TGTGCCAGCTCGGTGGAGGGTTCCCTGAATTCACCCCTCCACTTT. The chain uses TRBV28 and TRBJ1-6, with D uncertain. CDR1 and CDR2 from the germline V gene are MDHEN and SYDVKM. Trimming took 8 bases from V and 7 from J, leaving 18 bases between them. CDR3 length equals 15 residues.

This chain joins TRBV6-6 and TRBJ1-2; D unclear. The germline V gene encodes CDR1 MNHNY and CDR2 SVGAGI (reference sequence). V lost 10 bases and J lost 3, with 6 bases in between. The CDR3 loop spans 10 amino acids. This CDR3 reads CATGDYGYTF. The CDR3, as DNA: TGTGCCACCGGCGACTATGGCTACACCTTC.

The chain combines TRBV2 with TRBJ1-1, with a possible D match to TRBD1 (5 bases). Looked up from germline, CDR1 is SNHLY and CDR2 is FYNNEI. The CDR3 extends over 15 amino acids. Trimming shortened V by 3 bases and J by 4 bases, and 15 bases separated the two germline ends. This CDR3 is CASSDRDGLVTEAFF. The CDR3 coding sequence is TGTGCCAGCAGTGACCGGGACGGTTTGGTCACTGAAGCTTTCTTT.

V is TRBV27 and J is TRBJ1-2; 7 bases agree with TRBD1. The CDR3 has 17 amino acids. V was pared by 3 bases and J by 2 bases, with 12 bases of the junction left unmatched. Germline loops: CDR1 MNHEY, CDR2 SMNVEV (reference sequence). The CDR3 protein is CASSLRTGGKGNYGYTF. The DNA of the CDR3 is TGTGCCAGCAGTTTGAGGACAGGCGGCAAAGGGAACTATGGCTACACCTTC.